Included here is one TCR beta chain sequence, with context. Its target is not known. TCRalpha and TCRbeta cDNA went through two nested PCRs of approximately 16 and 10 cycles. Reprocessing the 5' RACE reads, TCRdb reports a single entry for every CDR3 protein and omits DNA. The sample includes 140,000 to 150,000 distinct CDR3 sequences. These data originate in a study of monozygotic twins with inflammatory bowel disease. Per germline, CDR1 SGHKS and CDR2 YYEKEE (reference sequence). This CDR3 region has 15 residues. Study-level results: Patient-to-patient differences in immunosuppressive treatment may have added variability to the repertoires. Researchers reported no repertoire similarity difference between concordant and discordant twins, possibly from limited power. Individual T cell subtypes were not distinguishable.

The receptor was derived from a human donor with ulcerative colitis or Crohn's disease, or a healthy co-twin of an affected twin (not recorded which). V usage is TRBV5-5 and J usage is TRBJ1-5; without DNA, the TCRdb call of TRBD1 cannot be checked. What was sequenced was blood. CDR3 sequence reads: CASSLLGQDNQPQHF.